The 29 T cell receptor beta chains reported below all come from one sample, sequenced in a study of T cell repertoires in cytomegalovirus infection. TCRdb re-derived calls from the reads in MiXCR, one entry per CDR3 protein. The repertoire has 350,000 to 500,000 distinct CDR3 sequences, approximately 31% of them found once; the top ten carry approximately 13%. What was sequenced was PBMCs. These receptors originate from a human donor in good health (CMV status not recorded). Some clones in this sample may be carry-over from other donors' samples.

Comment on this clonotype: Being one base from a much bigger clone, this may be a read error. DNA of the CDR3: TGTGCCAGCAGACTCTACAGGGGGCCCTACGAGCAGTACTTC. Translation gives CASRLYRGPYEQYF. V is TRBV7-2 and J is TRBJ2-7, with 9 positions matching TRBD1. CDR1 is SGHTA and CDR2 is FQGNSA in the germline V gene. V shed 6 bases and J 2 bases; nucleotides not matched to a gene: 5. This CDR3 is 14 amino acids long.

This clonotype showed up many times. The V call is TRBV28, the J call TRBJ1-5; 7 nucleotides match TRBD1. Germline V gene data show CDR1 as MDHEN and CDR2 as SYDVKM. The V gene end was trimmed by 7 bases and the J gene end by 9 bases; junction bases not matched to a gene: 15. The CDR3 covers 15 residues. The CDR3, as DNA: TGTGCCAGCACCCTAACAGGGGACATCTTCGGGCCCCAGCATTTT. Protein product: CASTLTGDIFGPQHF.

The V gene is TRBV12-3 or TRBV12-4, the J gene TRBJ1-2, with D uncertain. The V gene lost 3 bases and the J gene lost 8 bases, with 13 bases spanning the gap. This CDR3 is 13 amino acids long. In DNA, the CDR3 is TGTGCCAGCAGTTTTTTAAGCCCGGGGGGCTACACCTTC. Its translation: CASSFLSPGGYTF.

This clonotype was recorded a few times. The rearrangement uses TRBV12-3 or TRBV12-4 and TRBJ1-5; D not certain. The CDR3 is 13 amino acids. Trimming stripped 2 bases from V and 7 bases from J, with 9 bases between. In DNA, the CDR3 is TGTGCCAGCAGTTTAAATGGGCCCCAGCCCCAGCATTTT. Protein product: CASSLNGPQPQHF.

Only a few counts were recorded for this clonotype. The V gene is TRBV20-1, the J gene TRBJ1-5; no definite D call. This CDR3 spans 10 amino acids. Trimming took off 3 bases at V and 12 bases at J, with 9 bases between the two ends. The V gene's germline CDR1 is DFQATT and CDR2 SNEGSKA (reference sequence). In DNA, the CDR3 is TGCAGTGCTAGCAAAGAGGGCCAGCATTTT. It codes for CSASKEGQHF.

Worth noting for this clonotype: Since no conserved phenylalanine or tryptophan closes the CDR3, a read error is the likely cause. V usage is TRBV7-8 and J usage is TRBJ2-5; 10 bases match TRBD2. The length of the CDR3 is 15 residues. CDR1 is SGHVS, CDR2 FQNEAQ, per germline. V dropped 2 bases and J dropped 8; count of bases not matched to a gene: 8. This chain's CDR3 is CASSLQRGGRDTQYC. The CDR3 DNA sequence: TGTGCCAGCAGCTTACAGCGGGGGGGTAGAGATACCCAGTACTGC.

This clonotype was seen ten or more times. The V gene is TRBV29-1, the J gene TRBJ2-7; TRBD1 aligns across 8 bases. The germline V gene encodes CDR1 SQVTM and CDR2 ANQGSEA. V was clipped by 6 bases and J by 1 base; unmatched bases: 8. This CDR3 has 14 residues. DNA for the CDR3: TGCAGCGTCGCCTCGACAGGGGAGTCCTACGAGCAGTACTTC. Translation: CSVASTGESYEQYF.

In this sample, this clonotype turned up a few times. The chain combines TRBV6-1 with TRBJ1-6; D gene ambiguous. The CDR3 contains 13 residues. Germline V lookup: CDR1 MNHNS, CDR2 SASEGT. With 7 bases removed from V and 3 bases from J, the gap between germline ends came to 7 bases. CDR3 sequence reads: CASKQYYNSPLHF. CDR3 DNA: TGTGCCAGCAAACAGTACTATAATTCACCCCTCCACTTT.

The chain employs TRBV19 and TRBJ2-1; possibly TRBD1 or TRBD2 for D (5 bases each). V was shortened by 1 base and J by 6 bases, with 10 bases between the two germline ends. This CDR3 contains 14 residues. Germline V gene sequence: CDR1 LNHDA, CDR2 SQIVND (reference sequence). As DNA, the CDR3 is TGTGCCAGTAGTATAGGTTGGGACGGCAATGAGCAGTTCTTC. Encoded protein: CASSIGWDGNEQFF.

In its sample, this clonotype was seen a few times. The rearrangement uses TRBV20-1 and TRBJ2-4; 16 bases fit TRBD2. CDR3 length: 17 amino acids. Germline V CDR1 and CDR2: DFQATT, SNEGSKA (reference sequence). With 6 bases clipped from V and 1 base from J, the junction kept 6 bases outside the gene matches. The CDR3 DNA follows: TGCAGTGCACACGGGACTAGCGGGGGGGGGGCCAAAAACATTCAGTACTTC. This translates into CSAHGTSGGGAKNIQYF.

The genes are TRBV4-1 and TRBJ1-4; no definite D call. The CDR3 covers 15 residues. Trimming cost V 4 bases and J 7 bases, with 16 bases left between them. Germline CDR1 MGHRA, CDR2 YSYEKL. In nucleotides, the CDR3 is TGCGCCAGCAGCCTCAGTGGTCATACGGGTGAAAAACTGTTTTTT. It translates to CASSLSGHTGEKLFF.

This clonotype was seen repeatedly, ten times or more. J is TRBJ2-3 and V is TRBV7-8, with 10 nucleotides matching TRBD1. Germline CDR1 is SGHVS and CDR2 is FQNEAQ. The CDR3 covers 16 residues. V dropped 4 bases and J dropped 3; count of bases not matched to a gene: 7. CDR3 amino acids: CASSSRTGGGTDTQYF. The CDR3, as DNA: TGTGCCAGCAGCTCAAGGACAGGGGGAGGTACAGATACGCAGTATTTT.

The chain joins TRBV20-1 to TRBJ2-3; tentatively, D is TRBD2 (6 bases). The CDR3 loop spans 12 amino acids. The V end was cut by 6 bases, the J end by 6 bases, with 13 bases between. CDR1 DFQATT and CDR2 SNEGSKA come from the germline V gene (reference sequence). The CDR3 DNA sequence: TGCAGTGCCGTGGACGGGGGTGATACGCAGTATTTT. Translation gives CSAVDGGDTQYF.

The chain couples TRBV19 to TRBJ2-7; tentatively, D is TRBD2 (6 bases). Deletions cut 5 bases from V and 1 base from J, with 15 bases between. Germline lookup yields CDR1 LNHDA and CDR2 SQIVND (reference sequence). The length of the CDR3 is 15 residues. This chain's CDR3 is CASSPSPGRSYEQYF. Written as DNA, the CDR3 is TGTGCCAGTAGTCCTTCACCAGGGAGGTCCTACGAGCAGTACTTC.

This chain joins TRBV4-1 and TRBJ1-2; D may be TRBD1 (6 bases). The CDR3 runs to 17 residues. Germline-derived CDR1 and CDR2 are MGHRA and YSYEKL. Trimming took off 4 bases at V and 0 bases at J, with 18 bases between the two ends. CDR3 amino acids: CASSPRTGTLPNYGYTF. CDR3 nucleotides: TGCGCCAGCAGCCCCCGAACCGGGACACTACCTAACTATGGCTACACCTTC.

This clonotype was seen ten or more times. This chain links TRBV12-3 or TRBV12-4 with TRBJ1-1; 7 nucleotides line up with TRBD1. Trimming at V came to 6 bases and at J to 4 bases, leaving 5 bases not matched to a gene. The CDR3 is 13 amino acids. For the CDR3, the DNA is TGTGCCAGCAGCCCGACAGGGTCCACTGAAGCTTTCTTT. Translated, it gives CASSPTGSTEAFF.

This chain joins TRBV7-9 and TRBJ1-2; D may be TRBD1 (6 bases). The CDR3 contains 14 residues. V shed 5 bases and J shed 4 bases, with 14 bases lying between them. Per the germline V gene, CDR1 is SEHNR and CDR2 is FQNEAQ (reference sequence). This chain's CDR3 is CASSPRTAPYGYTF. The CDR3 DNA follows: TGTGCCAGCAGCCCCCGGACAGCTCCCTATGGCTACACCTTC.

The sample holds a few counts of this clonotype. The CDR3 loop is CASSFSSSGTDTQYF. CDR3 DNA: TGTGCCAGCAGCTTCTCCTCTTCGGGCACAGATACGCAGTATTTT. V and J are TRBV11-2 and TRBJ2-3; D not resolved. The CDR3 is made up of 15 amino acids. The germline gives CDR1 SGHAT, CDR2 FQNNGV. With 3 bases removed from V and 1 base from J, the gap between germline ends came to 11 bases.

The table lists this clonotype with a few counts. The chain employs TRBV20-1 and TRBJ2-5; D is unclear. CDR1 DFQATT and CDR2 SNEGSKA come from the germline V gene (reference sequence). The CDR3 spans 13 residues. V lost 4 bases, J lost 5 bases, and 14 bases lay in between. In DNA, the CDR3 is TGCAGTGCTATGGTCCCCAGTGGGGAGACCCAGTACTTC. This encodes CSAMVPSGETQYF.

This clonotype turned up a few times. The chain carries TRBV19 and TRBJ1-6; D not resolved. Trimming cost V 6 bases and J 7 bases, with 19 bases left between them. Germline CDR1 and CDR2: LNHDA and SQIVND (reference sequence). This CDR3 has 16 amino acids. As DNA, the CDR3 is TGTGCCAGTAGGACCGGGGAATCCCGGACGAATTCACCCCTCCACTTT. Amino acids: CASRTGESRTNSPLHF.

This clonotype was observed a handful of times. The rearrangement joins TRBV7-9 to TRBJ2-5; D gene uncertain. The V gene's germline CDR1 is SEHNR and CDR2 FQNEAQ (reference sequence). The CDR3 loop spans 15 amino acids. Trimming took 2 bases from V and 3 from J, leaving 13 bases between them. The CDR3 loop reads CASSLSEGIEETQYF. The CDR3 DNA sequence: TGTGCCAGCAGCTTAAGTGAAGGCATCGAAGAGACCCAGTACTTC.

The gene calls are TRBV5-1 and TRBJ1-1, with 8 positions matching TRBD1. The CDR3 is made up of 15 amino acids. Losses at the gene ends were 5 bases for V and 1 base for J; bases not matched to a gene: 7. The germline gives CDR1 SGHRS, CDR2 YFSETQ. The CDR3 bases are TGCGCCAGCAGTGACAGGGGACACCAGAACACTGAAGCTTTCTTT. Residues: CASSDRGHQNTEAFF.

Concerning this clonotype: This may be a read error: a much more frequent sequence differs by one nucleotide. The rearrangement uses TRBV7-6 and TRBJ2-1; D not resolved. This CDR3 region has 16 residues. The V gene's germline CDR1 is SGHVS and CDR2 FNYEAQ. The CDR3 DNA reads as TGTGCCAGCAGCCGCCAGAGTCATACCTCCTACAATGAGCAGGTCTTC. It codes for CASSRQSHTSYNEQVF.

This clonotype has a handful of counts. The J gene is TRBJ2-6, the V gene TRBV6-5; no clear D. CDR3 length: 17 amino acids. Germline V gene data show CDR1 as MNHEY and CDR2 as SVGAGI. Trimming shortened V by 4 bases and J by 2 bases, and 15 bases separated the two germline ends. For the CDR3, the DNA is TGTGCCAGCAGTTCGGAGACTGGGCTGCCTGGGGCCAACGTCCTGACTTTC. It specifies CASSSETGLPGANVLTF.

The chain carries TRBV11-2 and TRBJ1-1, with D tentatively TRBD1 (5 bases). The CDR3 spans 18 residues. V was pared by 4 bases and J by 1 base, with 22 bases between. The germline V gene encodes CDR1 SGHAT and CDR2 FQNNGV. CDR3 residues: CASSSGSSTLRGNTEAFF. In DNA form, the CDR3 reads TGTGCCAGCAGCTCAGGAAGCTCGACCCTAAGGGGGAACACTGAAGCTTTCTTT. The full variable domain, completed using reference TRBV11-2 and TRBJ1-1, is EAGVAQSPRYKIIEKRQSVAFWCNPISGHATLYWYQQILGQGPKLLIQFQNNGVVDDSQLPKDRFSAERLKGVDSTLKIQPAKLEDSAVYLCASSSGSSTLRGNTEAFFGQGTRLTVV.

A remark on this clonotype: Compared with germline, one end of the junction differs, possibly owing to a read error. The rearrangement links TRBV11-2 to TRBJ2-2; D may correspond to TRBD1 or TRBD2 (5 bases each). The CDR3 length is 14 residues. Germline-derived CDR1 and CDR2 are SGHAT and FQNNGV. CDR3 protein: CASTINGHPGVLFF. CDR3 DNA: TGTGCCAGCACCATAAATGGACATCCCGGGGTGCTGTTTTTT.

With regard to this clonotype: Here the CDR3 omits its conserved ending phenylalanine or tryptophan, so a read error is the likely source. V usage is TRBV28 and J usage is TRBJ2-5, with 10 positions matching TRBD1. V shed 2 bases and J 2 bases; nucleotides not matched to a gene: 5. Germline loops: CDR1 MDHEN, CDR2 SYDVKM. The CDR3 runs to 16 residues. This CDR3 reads CASSLGQGGLQETQYL. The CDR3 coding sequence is TGTGCCAGCAGTTTAGGACAGGGGGGTCTGCAAGAGACCCAGTACTTA.

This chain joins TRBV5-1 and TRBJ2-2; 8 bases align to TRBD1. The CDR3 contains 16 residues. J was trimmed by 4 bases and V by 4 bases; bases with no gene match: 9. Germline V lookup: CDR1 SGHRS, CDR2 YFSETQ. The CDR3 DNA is TGCGCCAGCAGCCTACCGACAGGGGCGGGCACCGGGGAGCTGTTTTTT. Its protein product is CASSLPTGAGTGELFF.

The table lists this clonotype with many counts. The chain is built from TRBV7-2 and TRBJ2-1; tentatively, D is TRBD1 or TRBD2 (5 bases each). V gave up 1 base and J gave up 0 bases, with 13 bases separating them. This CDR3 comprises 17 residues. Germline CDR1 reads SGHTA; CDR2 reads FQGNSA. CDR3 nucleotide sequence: TGTGCCAGCAGCTTAGTAGCTACTAGGGGCTCCTACAATGAGCAGTTCTTC. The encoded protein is CASSLVATRGSYNEQFF. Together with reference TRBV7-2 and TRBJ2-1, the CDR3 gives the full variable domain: GAGVSQSPSNKVTEKGKDVELRCDPISGHTALYWYRQSLGQGLEFLIYFQGNSAPDKSGLPSDRFSAERTGGSVSTLTIQRTQQEDSAVYLCASSLVATRGSYNEQFFGPGTRLTVL.